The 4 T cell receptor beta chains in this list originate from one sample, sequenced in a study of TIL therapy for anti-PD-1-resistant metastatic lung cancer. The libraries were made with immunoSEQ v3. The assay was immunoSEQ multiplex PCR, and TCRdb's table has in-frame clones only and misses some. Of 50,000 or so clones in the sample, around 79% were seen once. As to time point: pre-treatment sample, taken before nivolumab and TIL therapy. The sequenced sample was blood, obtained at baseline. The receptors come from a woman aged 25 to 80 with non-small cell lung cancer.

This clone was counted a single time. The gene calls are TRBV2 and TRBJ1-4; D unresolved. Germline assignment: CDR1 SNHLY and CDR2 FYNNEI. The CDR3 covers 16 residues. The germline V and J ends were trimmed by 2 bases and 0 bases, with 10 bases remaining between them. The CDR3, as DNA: TGTGCCAGCAGTGAAATCTGGGATACAACTAATGAAAAACTGTTTTTT. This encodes CASSEIWDTTNEKLFF.

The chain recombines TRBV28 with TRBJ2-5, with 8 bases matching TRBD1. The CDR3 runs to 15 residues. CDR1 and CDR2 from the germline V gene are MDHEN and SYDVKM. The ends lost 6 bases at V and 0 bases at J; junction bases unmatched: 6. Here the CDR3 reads CASSTGQVYQETQYF. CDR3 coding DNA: TGTGCCAGCAGCACGGGACAGGTCTACCAAGAGACCCAGTACTTC.

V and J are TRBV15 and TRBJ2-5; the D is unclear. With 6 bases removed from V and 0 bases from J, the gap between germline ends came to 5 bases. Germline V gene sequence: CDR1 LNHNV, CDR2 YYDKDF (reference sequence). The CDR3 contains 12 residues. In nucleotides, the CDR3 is TGTGCCACCAGTGAATACCAAGAGACCCAGTACTTC. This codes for CATSEYQETQYF.

CDR3 sequence reads: CASSSASGGGYF. CDR3 nucleotide sequence: TGTGCCAGCAGTTCGGCTAGCGGGGGCGGGTATTTT. V is TRBV6-6 and J is TRBJ2-3; 10 bases match TRBD2. With 4 bases clipped from V and 14 bases from J, the junction kept 6 bases outside the gene matches. The CDR3 covers 12 residues. Looked up from germline, CDR1 is MNHNY and CDR2 is SVGAGI (reference sequence).